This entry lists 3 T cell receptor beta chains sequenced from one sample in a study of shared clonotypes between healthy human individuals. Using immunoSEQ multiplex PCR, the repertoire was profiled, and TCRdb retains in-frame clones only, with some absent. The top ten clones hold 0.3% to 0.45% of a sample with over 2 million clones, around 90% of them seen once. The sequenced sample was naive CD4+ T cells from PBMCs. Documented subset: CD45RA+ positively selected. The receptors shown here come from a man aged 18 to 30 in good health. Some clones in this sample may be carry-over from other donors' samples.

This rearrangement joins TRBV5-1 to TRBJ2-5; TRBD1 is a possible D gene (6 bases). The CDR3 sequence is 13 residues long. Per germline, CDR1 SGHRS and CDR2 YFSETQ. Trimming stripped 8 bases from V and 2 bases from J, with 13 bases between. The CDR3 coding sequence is TGCGCCAGTCGAGGACAGTTTCAAGAGACCCAGTACTTC. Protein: CASRGQFQETQYF.

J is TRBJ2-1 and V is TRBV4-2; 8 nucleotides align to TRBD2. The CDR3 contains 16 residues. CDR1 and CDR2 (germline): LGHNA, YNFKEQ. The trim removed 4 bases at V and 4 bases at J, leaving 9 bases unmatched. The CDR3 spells CASSRAAGGTYNEQFF. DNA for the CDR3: TGTGCCAGCAGCCGGGCGGCGGGAGGAACGTACAATGAGCAGTTCTTC.

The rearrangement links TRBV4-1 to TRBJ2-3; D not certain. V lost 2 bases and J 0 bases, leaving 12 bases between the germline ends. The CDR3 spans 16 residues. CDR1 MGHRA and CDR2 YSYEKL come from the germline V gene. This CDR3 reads CASSQLRVTSTDTQYF. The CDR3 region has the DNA TGCGCCAGCAGCCAACTAAGGGTCACTAGCACAGATACGCAGTATTTT.